The clone carrying this T cell receptor (beta chain) was picked up one time. Its cognate antigen is unknown. The treatment denotes: therapeutic diphenylcyclopropenone sensitization with weekly scalp DPC. Separate cDNA molecules received unique molecular identifiers, which the library attached to them. TCRdb recomputed calls from the reads with MiXCR, one row per CDR3 protein. Here the sample spans 3,800 or so distinct CDR3 sequences, less than 50% being singletons. This sample was taken from a study of human T cells and chemical hapten exposure. Study-level results: Patch test score rose with PT1 expanded TCR count, significant at thresholds 8, 16 and 32, not 4. The study found expanded TCRs formed significantly more large CDR3 similarity clusters than controls.

The CDR3 has 14 residues. Per germline, CDR1 GTSNPN and CDR2 SVGIG (reference sequence). The V end was cut by 4 bases, the J end by 0 bases, with 10 bases between. This chain uses TRBV30 with TRBJ1-3; possible D gene TRBD1, 6 bases. The source was whole blood, collected before DPC sensitization or 2, 6, or about 24 weeks after (not recorded which). This TCR was recovered from an adult with alopecia areata. Some clones in this sample may be carry-over from other donors' samples. This table probably holds off-target reads from a library built for another chain. CDR3: CAWTTGSSGNTIYF. In DNA form, the CDR3 reads TGTGCCTGGACCACAGGGAGCTCTGGAAACACCATATATTTT. Looking up the rest from reference TRBV30 and TRBJ1-3 gives the full variable domain: SQTIHQWPATLVQPVGSPLSLECTVEGTSNPNLYWYRQAAGRGLQLLFYSVGIGQISSEVPQNLSASRPQDRQFILSSKKLLLSDSGFYLCAWTTGSSGNTIYFGEGSWLTVV.